The 32 T cell receptor beta chains given below trace back to one sample, sequenced in a study of blood T cell repertoires in COVID-19. Clones were sequenced by immunoSEQ multiplex PCR, and TCRdb holds only the in-frame ones, with some missing. The table shows 110,000 to 150,000 clones, with about four fifths occurring only once. The sample taken for sequencing was peripheral blood. These receptors all stem from a human donor in a cohort sampled during active COVID-19.

The chain carries TRBV18 and TRBJ2-7; the match to TRBD1 covers 7 bases. The CDR3 spans 14 residues. The germline gives CDR1 KGHSH, CDR2 LQKENI. The trim removed 1 base at V and 3 bases at J, leaving 3 bases unmatched. CDR3 in DNA: TGTGCCAGCTCACCACTTGGACAGGACTACGAGCAGTACTTC. Its protein is CASSPLGQDYEQYF.

This sequence joins TRBV21-1 and TRBJ2-7; no check of the table's D call, TRBD2, against the DNA was made. TRBV21-1 is a recognized pseudogene. The CDR3 extends over 18 amino acids. Here the CDR3 reads CASSKDLSAGGNSYEQYF. The CDR3 DNA reads TGTGCCAGCAGCAAAGACTTGTCGGCTGGCGGGAACTCCTACGAGCAGTACTTC.

CDR3 nucleotides: TGTGCCAGCAGCCCGTTCCAGTCCCTCTACGAGCAGTACTTC. Amino acids: CASSPFQSLYEQYF. The rearrangement links TRBV3-1 (or the pseudogene TRBV3-2) to TRBJ2-7; no clear D gene. The germline V gene has CDR1 LGHDT and CDR2 YNNKEL (reference sequence). V lost 4 bases and J 3 bases, leaving 13 bases between the germline ends. The CDR3 length is 14 residues.

This clone came up a few times. V usage is TRBV5-4 and J usage is TRBJ2-7, with a tentative D call TRBD1 (7 bases). Germline CDR1 SGHNT, CDR2 YYREEE (reference sequence). The CDR3 covers 14 residues. V lost 4 bases and J 7 bases, leaving 18 bases between the germline ends. CDR3 region: CASSIPVQGGEQYF. In DNA, the CDR3 is TGTGCCAGCAGCATACCGGTCCAGGGGGGTGAGCAGTACTTC.

The rearrangement links TRBV9 to TRBJ2-5; 10 bases fit TRBD1. The CDR3 is 19 amino acids. Germline V lookup: CDR1 SGDLS, CDR2 YYNGEE. After removal of 0 bases from V and 3 bases from J, the junction contained 14 bases not matched to a gene. For the CDR3, the DNA is TGTGCCAGCAGCGTAGGGGACAGGGGTTCTCGGGAGGTTAAAGAGACCCAGTACTTC. The encoded protein is CASSVGDRGSREVKETQYF.

This clone was counted once. V usage is TRBV5-1 and J usage is TRBJ2-7, with D possibly matching TRBD2 (6 bases). This CDR3 region has 13 residues. Germline V gene data show CDR1 as SGHRS and CDR2 as YFSETQ. Trimming took off 0 bases at V and 3 bases at J, with 7 bases between the two ends. CDR3 amino acids: CASSLVGGYEQYF. The DNA of the CDR3 is TGCGCCAGCAGCTTGGTCGGGGGCTACGAGCAGTACTTC.

The chain is built from TRBV10-3 and TRBJ2-1, with 9 bases that match TRBD2. V gave up 0 bases and J gave up 8 bases; unmatched junction bases: 14. Per germline, CDR1 ENHRY and CDR2 SYGVKD. The CDR3 spans 18 residues. The CDR3 loop is CAISESQPGRREGDEQFF. The CDR3 DNA reads TGTGCCATCAGTGAGTCCCAACCGGGGCGGCGGGAGGGGGATGAGCAGTTCTTC.

This clone was counted a single time. The chain is built from TRBV7-8 and TRBJ2-7, with 7 bases aligning to TRBD1. CDR1 and CDR2 from the germline V gene are SGHVS and FQNEAQ. The CDR3 loop spans 15 amino acids. The V gene end was trimmed by 5 bases and the J gene end by 3 bases; junction bases not matched to a gene: 10. The CDR3 protein is CASSLWGQGVYEQYF. CDR3 nucleotides: TGTGCCAGCAGCCTGTGGGGGCAGGGGGTCTACGAGCAGTACTTC.

This clone appeared a single time. This chain links TRBV19 with TRBJ2-1; TRBD2 agrees at 12 bases. This CDR3 spans 15 amino acids. The V gene's germline CDR1 is LNHDA and CDR2 SQIVND (reference sequence). The trim removed 7 bases at V and 7 bases at J, leaving 8 bases unmatched. The CDR3 here is CASNRWLAGGNEQFF. CDR3 DNA sequence: TGTGCCAGTAACCGCTGGCTAGCGGGAGGGAATGAGCAGTTCTTC.

V and J are TRBV29-1 and TRBJ2-5; 10 bases map to TRBD1. The CDR3 contains 12 residues. V shed 7 bases, J shed 4 bases, and the junction held 3 bases outside the gene matches. CDR1 is SQVTM, CDR2 ANQGSEA, per germline. The CDR3 loop is CSAGDRGETQYF. The CDR3 coding sequence is TGCAGCGCAGGGGACAGGGGAGAGACCCAGTACTTC.

The genes are TRBV28 and TRBJ1-2; 9 bases align to TRBD1. The germline gives CDR1 MDHEN, CDR2 SYDVKM. V was clipped by 6 bases and J by 4 bases; unmatched bases: 6. The CDR3 length is 14 residues. The CDR3: CASRPQQGAYGYTF. The CDR3 DNA is TGTGCCAGCAGACCCCAACAGGGGGCCTATGGCTACACCTTC.

The chain joins TRBV12-3 or TRBV12-4 to TRBJ2-7, with 7 bases lining up with TRBD2. This CDR3 contains 13 residues. Trimming at V came to 5 bases and at J to 7 bases, leaving 8 bases not matched to a gene. The CDR3 nucleotides read TGTGCCAGCAGTCCAATGGGGGGGAGTGAGCAGTACTTC. Encoded protein: CASSPMGGSEQYF.

This chain uses TRBV4-1 with TRBJ2-7, with 8 nucleotides matching TRBD1. Germline-derived CDR1 and CDR2 are MGHRA and YSYEKL. V was pared by 0 bases and J by 8 bases, with 9 bases of the junction left unmatched. The CDR3 is 15 amino acids. CDR3 nucleotides: TGCGCCAGCAGCCAAGAAGTCGGACAGGGTATCAAGCAGTACTTC. Its translation is CASSQEVGQGIKQYF.

The chain carries TRBV29-1 and TRBJ1-4; no firm D call. Germline CDR1 and CDR2: SQVTM and ANQGSEA. Trimming shortened V by 4 bases and J by 0 bases, and 6 bases separated the two germline ends. The CDR3 length is 13 residues. CDR3 sequence reads: CSVGRATNEKLFF. CDR3 in DNA: TGCAGCGTTGGGAGGGCAACTAATGAAAAACTGTTTTTT. The entire variable domain, with the rest obtained from reference TRBV29-1 and TRBJ1-4, is as follows: SAVISQKPSRDICQRGTSLTIQCQVDSQVTMMFWYRQQPGQSLTLIATANQGSEATYESGFVIDKFPISRPNLTFSTLTVSNMSPEDSSIYLCSVGRATNEKLFFGSGTQLSVL.

This clone was seen only a few times. The chain is built from TRBV27 and TRBJ1-2, with no clear D. Germline CDR1 reads MNHEY; CDR2 reads SMNVEV (reference sequence). This CDR3 is built from 15 residues. V dropped 7 bases and J dropped 4 bases, with 19 bases sitting between them. The CDR3 loop reads CASTPISGRAYGYTF. The CDR3 DNA follows: TGTGCCAGCACCCCAATCAGTGGGCGCGCCTATGGCTACACCTTC.

The V call is TRBV10-3, the J call TRBJ2-6; 7 nucleotides agree with TRBD2. V shed 10 bases and J 1 base; nucleotides not matched to a gene: 13. The CDR3 length is 17 residues. Germline V gene data show CDR1 as ENHRY and CDR2 as SYGVKD. In nucleotides, the CDR3 is TGTGCCACCAAAATGGGGGGGTCAGGTTCTGGGGCCAACGTCCTGACTTTC. This translates into CATKMGGSGSGANVLTF.

The rearrangement uses TRBV7-9 and TRBJ2-2, with D possibly being TRBD1 (5 bases). The CDR3 has 14 residues. Trimming cost V 11 bases and J 0 bases, with 13 bases left between them. The germline gives CDR1 SEHNR, CDR2 FQNEAQ (reference sequence). CDR3 sequence (DNA): TGTGCCGGTAGGGGCAGTTCGAACACCGGGGAGCTGTTTTTT. This codes for CAGRGSSNTGELFF.

V gene TRBV28 combines with J gene TRBJ1-2, with D maybe TRBD1 (6 bases). Germline CDR1 is MDHEN and CDR2 is SYDVKM. The CDR3 length is 14 residues. Trimming removed 5 bases at V and 7 bases at J, with 17 bases between. CDR3 nucleotides: TGTGCCAGCAGTCGCCTGACAGGTTTGGTTGGCTACACCTTC. Protein product: CASSRLTGLVGYTF.

This rearrangement joins TRBV11-2 to TRBJ2-7; possible D gene TRBD2, 6 bases. There are 15 residues in the CDR3. Germline V gene lookup returns CDR1 SGHAT and CDR2 FQNNGV. Trimming took 6 bases from V and 0 from J, leaving 15 bases between them. The CDR3 spells CASRQSRGSSYEQYF. CDR3 in DNA: TGTGCCAGCAGACAATCACGGGGGAGCTCCTACGAGCAGTACTTC.

The table lists this clone with a few counts. CDR3 loop: CASSYTGVVFRETQYF. Written as DNA, the CDR3 is TGTGCCAGCAGTTACACGGGGGTGGTTTTTCGAGAGACCCAGTACTTC. V gene TRBV6-5 combines with J gene TRBJ2-5; D is perhaps TRBD2 (6 bases). V lost 2 bases and J lost 4, with 17 bases in between. The length of the CDR3 is 16 residues. The germline CDR1 and CDR2 sequences are MNHEY and SVGAGI.

The genes are TRBV28 and TRBJ1-2, with D possibly TRBD1 on 6 matching bases. The CDR3 runs 13 residues. The germline V and J ends were trimmed by 5 bases and 14 bases, with 21 bases remaining between them. Germline V gives CDR1 MDHEN, CDR2 SYDVKM. The CDR3 spells CASSPGHRSSGTF. Written as DNA, the CDR3 is TGTGCCAGCAGTCCGGGACACCGTAGTTCGGGTACCTTC.

The V call is TRBV6-5, the J call TRBJ1-1; D is undetermined. Germline values: CDR1 MNHEY, CDR2 SVGAGI. V shed 7 bases and J shed 0 bases, with 9 bases lying between them. The CDR3 sequence is 13 residues long. CDR3 sequence reads: CASTTLMNTEAFF. The CDR3, as DNA: TGTGCCAGCACGACTCTGATGAACACTGAAGCTTTCTTT.

The chain joins TRBV9 to TRBJ1-2; 10 bases are a match to TRBD1. Germline V gene sequence: CDR1 SGDLS, CDR2 YYNGEE. The V and J ends lost 4 bases and 4 bases, in that order; junction bases with no gene match: 13. This CDR3 has 17 residues. CDR3 DNA sequence: TGTGCCAGCAGCCCAACGACAGGGGGCGCAAAGACCTATGGCTACACCTTC. It encodes CASSPTTGGAKTYGYTF.

The CDR3 region has the DNA TGTGCCAGCAGTCCCGACAGACGCTACGAGCAGTACTTC. Translating it yields CASSPDRRYEQYF. The chain uses TRBV27 and TRBJ2-7; D may be TRBD1 (5 bases). The CDR3 loop spans 13 amino acids. From germline, CDR1 is MNHEY and CDR2 SMNVEV (reference sequence). Trimming cost V 5 bases and J 3 bases, with 11 bases left between them.

This clone was seen a handful of times. J is TRBJ2-7 and V is TRBV6-6, with D perhaps matching TRBD2 (6 bases). Germline V CDR1 and CDR2: MNHNY, SVGAGI (reference sequence). The V end was cut by 7 bases, the J end by 4 bases, with 14 bases between. CDR3 length: 13 amino acids. CDR3 DNA sequence: TGTGCCAGCACACCGGAGGGCGGGTACGAGCAGTACTTC. Encoded protein: CASTPEGGYEQYF.

The CDR3 protein is CASSLVVTAYEQYF. For the CDR3, the DNA is TGTGCCAGCAGCTTAGTTGTGACAGCCTACGAGCAGTACTTC. The chain is built from TRBV7-8 and TRBJ2-7, with TRBD1 as a possible D gene (5 bases). The CDR3 has 14 amino acids. The V gene lost 1 base and the J gene lost 2 bases, with 9 bases spanning the gap. Looked up from germline, CDR1 is SGHVS and CDR2 is FQNEAQ.

This clone was observed once. V usage is TRBV18 and J usage is TRBJ2-7, with 10 bases fitting TRBD2. Germline CDR1 KGHSH, CDR2 LQKENI. V was pared by 2 bases and J by 3 bases, with 4 bases of the junction left unmatched. The CDR3 has 15 residues. CDR3 sequence (DNA): TGTGCCAGCTCACCAGGACTAGCGGAGAGCTACGAGCAGTACTTC. Translated: CASSPGLAESYEQYF. The entire variable domain, with the rest obtained from reference TRBV18 and TRBJ2-7, is as follows: NAGVMQNPRHLVRRRGQEARLRCSPMKGHSHVYWYRQLPEEGLKFMVYLQKENIIDESGMPKERFSAEFPKEGPSILRIQQVVRGDSAAYFCASSPGLAESYEQYFGPGTRLTVT.

The chain couples TRBV28 to TRBJ2-7; TRBD1 is a possible D gene (6 bases). This CDR3 contains 13 residues. Per germline, CDR1 MDHEN and CDR2 SYDVKM. V was trimmed by 3 bases and J by 3 bases, leaving 9 bases between them. CDR3 nucleotides: TGTGCCAGCAGTTTGACAGGACACTACGAGCAGTACTTC. It encodes CASSLTGHYEQYF.

This clone showed up just once. The V gene is TRBV4-2, the J gene TRBJ2-5, with D uncertain. The CDR3 length is 15 residues. The germline gives CDR1 LGHNA, CDR2 YNFKEQ. The germline V and J ends were trimmed by 0 bases and 5 bases, with 13 bases remaining between them. CDR3 sequence (DNA): TGTGCCAGCAGCCAAGATGGGCAGCCCCGGGAGACCCAGTACTTC. It translates to CASSQDGQPRETQYF.

The chain is built from TRBV30 and TRBJ1-1; TRBD1 matches at 9 bases. This CDR3 is 15 amino acids long. The trim removed 1 base at V and 1 base at J, leaving 4 bases unmatched. CDR1 is GTSNPN and CDR2 is SVGIG in the germline V gene (reference sequence). The CDR3 nucleotides read TGTGCCTGGAGTGGGACAGGGGAACCGAACACTGAAGCTTTCTTT. This encodes CAWSGTGEPNTEAFF.

V gene TRBV15 combines with J gene TRBJ1-2; weak D call: TRBD1 (6 bases). Trimming removed 3 bases at V and 7 bases at J, with 21 bases between. The CDR3 has 16 amino acids. The germline V gene has CDR1 LNHNV and CDR2 YYDKDF (reference sequence). The CDR3 DNA sequence: TGTGCCACCAGCAGGGATAGCCCCCGTAAAGGGGGTGGCTACACCTTC. Translation: CATSRDSPRKGGGYTF.

The chain combines TRBV6-5 with TRBJ2-7, with 10 bases fitting TRBD2. V dropped 6 bases and J dropped 2; count of bases not matched to a gene: 7. The CDR3 is 15 amino acids. Germline CDR1 is MNHEY and CDR2 is SVGAGI. CDR3 residues: CASRETGLATYEQYF. CDR3 in DNA: TGTGCCAGCAGAGAGACGGGACTAGCGACCTACGAGCAGTACTTC.